The source of this T cell receptor (beta chain) is a study of blood T cells in healthy people across ages. General observations from the study: While age rose, TCR beta diversity per million T cells dropped in a roughly linear way. The long-lived group displayed more naive CD4+ cells, plus higher diversity, than the aged donors did. Investigators treated diversity estimates from one million T cells as underestimates.

Comments on this clonotype: Its antigen remains unidentified. The junction departs from germline at one end; a sequencing error may be responsible.

Isolated PBMCs totaled at least 6.5 million in each sample. A sample-barcoded 5' primer and a J-beta primer mix were used in a second PCR of about 6 to 12 cycles. A single record per CDR3 protein comes from TCRdb applying MiXCR to the 5' RACE reads. The sample has 1.5 million to 1.8 million distinct CDR3 sequences, 35% to 45% seen once. Looked up from germline, CDR1 is LGHNA and CDR2 is YSLEER. The CDR3 runs to 13 residues. The sequencing input was blood. The clonotype comes from a woman under 30 in good health. The chain links TRBV4-3 to TRBJ2-3; no clear D gene. The CDR3 protein is CANSLTSTDTQYF. The CDR3 bases are TGCGCCAACAGCCTCACTAGCACAGATACGCAGTATTTT.